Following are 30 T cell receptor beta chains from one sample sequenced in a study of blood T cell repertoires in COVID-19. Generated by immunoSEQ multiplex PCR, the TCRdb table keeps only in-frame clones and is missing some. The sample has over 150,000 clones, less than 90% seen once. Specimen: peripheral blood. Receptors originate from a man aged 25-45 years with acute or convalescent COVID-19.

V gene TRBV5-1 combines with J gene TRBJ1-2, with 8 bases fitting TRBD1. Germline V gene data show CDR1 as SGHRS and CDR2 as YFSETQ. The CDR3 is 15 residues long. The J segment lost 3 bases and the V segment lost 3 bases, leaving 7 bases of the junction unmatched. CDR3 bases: TGCGCCAGCAGCTCGAACAGGGGGGTCGACTATGGCTACACCTTC. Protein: CASSSNRGVDYGYTF.

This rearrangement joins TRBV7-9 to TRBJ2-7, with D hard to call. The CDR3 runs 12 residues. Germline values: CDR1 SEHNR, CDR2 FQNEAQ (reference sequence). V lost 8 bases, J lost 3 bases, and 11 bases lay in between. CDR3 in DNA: TGTGCCAGCTCCGACGACTTCTACGAGCAGTACTTC. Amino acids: CASSDDFYEQYF.

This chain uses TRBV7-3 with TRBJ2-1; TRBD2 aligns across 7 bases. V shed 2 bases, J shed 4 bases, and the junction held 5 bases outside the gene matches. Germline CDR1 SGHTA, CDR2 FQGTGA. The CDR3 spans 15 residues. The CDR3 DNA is TGTGCCAGCAGCTTACTAGCGGTATCTTACAATGAGCAGTTCTTC. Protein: CASSLLAVSYNEQFF. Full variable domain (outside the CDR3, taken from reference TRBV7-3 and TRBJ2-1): GAGVSQTPSNKVTEKGKYVELRCDPISGHTALYWYRQSLGQGPEFLIYFQGTGAADDSGLPNDRFFAVRPEGSVSTLKIQRTERGDSAVYLCASSLLAVSYNEQFFGPGTRLTVL.

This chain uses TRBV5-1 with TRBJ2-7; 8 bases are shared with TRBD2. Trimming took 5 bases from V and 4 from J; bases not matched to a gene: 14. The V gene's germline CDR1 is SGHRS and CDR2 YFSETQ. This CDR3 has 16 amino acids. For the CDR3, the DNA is TGCGCCAGCAGTTCGTCCTGGGCGGGAGGACCATACGAGCAGTACTTC. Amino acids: CASSSSWAGGPYEQYF.

CDR3: CATSDLSGTGGVQPQHF. CDR3 sequence (DNA): TGTGCCACCAGTGACCTATCCGGGACAGGGGGTGTTCAGCCCCAGCATTTT. The chain employs TRBV24-1 and TRBJ1-5, with 11 bases matching TRBD1. Unmatched junction bases numbered 10, after V lost 4 bases and J lost 6 bases. The CDR3 totals 17 residues. Looked up from germline, CDR1 is KGHDR and CDR2 is SFDVKD.

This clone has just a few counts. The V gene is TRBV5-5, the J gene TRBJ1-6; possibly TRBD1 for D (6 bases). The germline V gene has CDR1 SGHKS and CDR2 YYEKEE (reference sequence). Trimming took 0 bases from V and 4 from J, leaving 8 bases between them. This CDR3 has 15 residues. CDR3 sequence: CASSLEGHYNSPLHF. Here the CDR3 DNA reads TGTGCCAGCAGCTTGGAGGGACATTATAATTCACCCCTCCACTTT.

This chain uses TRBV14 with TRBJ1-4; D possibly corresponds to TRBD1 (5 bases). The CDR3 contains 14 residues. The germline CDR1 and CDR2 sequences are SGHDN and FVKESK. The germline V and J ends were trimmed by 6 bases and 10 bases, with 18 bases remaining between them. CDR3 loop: CASSRQSSSRKLFF. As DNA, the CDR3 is TGTGCCAGCAGTCGACAGTCGTCATCACGAAAACTGTTTTTT.

DNA of the CDR3: TGTGCCTGGAGTCCGGACAGGCGTATAGCAGCTTTCTTT. This sequence encodes CAWSPDRRIAAFF. This chain joins TRBV30 and TRBJ1-1, with 7 bases fitting TRBD1. Germline V lookup: CDR1 GTSNPN, CDR2 SVGIG (reference sequence). Unmatched junction bases numbered 10, after V lost 2 bases and J lost 10 bases. The CDR3 consists of 13 residues.

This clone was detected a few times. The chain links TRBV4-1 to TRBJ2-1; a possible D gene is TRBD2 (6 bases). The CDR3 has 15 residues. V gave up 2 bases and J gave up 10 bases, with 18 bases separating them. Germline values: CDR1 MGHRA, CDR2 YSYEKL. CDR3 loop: CASSQLSGTSIEQFF. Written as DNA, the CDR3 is TGCGCCAGCAGCCAACTTTCCGGGACTTCCATCGAGCAGTTCTTC.

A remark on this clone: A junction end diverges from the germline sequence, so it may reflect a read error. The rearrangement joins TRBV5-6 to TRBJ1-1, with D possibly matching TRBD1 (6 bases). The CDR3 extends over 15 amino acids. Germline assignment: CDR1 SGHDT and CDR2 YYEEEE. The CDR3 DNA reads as TGTGCCAGCATCTTGGGGGGCAGCATGAACACTGAAGCTTTCTTT. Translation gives CASILGGSMNTEAFF.

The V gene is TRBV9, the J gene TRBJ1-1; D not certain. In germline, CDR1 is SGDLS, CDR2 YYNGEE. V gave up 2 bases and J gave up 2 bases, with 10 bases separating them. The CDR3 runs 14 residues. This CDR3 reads CASSVLQENTEAFF. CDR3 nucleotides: TGTGCCAGCAGCGTTTTGCAGGAAAACACTGAAGCTTTCTTT.

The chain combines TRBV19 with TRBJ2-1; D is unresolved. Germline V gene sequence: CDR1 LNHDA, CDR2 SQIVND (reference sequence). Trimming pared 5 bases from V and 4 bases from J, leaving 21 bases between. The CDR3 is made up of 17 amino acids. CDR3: CASSLGSSPVLYNEQFF. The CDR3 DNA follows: TGTGCCAGTAGTCTAGGTAGTAGCCCCGTTTTGTACAATGAGCAGTTCTTC.

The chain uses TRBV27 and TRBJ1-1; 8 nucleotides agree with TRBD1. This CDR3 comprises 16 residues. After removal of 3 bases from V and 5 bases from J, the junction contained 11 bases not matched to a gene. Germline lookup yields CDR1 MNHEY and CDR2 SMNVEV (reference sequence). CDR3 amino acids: CASSFSSGQGRTEAFF. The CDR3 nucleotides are TGTGCCAGCAGTTTCTCCTCAGGACAGGGCAGGACTGAAGCTTTCTTT.

The CDR3 protein is CASSPRLSSYEQYF. CDR3 DNA: TGCGCCAGCAGCCCGAGGCTAAGCTCCTACGAGCAGTACTTC. The chain couples TRBV5-1 to TRBJ2-7; D call uncertain. V lost 4 bases and J lost 0, with 11 bases in between. This CDR3 is built from 14 residues. The germline V gene has CDR1 SGHRS and CDR2 YFSETQ.

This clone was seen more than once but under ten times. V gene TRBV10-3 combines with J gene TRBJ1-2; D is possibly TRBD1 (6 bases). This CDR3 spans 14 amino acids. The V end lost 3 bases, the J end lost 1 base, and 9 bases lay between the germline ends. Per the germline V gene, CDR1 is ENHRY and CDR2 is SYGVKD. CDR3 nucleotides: TGTGCCATCAGTGAAACCAGGGGTAACTATGGCTACACCTTC. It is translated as CAISETRGNYGYTF.

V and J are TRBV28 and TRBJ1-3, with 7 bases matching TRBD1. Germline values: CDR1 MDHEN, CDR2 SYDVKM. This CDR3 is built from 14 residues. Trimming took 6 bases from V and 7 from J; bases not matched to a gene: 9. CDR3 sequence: CASSPGDRVNTIYF. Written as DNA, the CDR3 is TGTGCCAGCAGCCCAGGCGACAGGGTCAACACCATATATTTT.

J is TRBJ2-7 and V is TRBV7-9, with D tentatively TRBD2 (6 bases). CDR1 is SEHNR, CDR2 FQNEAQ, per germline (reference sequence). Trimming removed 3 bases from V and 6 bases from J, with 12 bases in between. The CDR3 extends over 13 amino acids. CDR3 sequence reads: CASSLGAGSEQYF. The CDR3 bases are TGTGCCAGCAGCTTGGGAGCGGGTTCCGAGCAGTACTTC.

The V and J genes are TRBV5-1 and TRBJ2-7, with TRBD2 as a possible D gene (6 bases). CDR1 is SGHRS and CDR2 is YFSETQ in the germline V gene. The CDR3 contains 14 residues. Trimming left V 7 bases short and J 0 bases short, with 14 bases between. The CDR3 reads CASRRGTTSYEQYF. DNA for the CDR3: TGCGCCAGCCGGAGGGGCACGACCTCCTACGAGCAGTACTTC.

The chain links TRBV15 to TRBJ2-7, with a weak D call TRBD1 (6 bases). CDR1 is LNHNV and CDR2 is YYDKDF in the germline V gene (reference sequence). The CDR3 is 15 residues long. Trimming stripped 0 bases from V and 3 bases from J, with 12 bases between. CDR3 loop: CATSRDLGHHYEQYF. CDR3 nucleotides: TGTGCCACCAGCAGAGATTTGGGACACCACTACGAGCAGTACTTC.

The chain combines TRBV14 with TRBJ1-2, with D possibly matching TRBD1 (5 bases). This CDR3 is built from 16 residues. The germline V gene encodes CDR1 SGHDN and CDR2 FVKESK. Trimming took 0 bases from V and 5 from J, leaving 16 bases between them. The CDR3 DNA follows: TGTGCCAGCAGCCAAGAACGGTGGGGCGGCACTTATGGCTACACCTTC. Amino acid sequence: CASSQERWGGTYGYTF.

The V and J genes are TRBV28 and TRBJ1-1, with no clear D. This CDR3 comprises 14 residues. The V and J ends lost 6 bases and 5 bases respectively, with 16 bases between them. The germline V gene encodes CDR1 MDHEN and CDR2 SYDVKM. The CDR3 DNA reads TGTGCCAGCAGCCCCCCCGGGAGGGATACTGAAGCTTTCTTT. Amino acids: CASSPPGRDTEAFF.

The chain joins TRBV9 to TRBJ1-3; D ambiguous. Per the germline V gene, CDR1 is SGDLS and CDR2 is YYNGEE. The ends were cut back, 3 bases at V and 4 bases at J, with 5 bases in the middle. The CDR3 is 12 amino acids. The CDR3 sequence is CASSAQGNTIYF. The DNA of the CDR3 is TGTGCCAGCAGCGCACAGGGAAACACCATATATTTT.

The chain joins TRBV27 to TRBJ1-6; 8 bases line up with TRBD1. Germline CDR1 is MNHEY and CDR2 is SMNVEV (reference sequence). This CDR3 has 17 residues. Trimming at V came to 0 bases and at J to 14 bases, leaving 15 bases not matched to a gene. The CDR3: CASSLSFFGQGGTALHF. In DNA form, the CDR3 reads TGTGCCAGCAGTTTATCGTTCTTCGGACAGGGCGGTACGGCCCTCCACTTT.

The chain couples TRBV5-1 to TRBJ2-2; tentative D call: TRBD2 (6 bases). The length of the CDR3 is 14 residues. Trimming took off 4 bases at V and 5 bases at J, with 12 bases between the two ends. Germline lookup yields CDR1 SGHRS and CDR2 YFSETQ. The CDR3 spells CASSVPGGTGELFF. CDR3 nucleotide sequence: TGCGCCAGCAGCGTCCCCGGGGGAACCGGGGAGCTGTTTTTT.

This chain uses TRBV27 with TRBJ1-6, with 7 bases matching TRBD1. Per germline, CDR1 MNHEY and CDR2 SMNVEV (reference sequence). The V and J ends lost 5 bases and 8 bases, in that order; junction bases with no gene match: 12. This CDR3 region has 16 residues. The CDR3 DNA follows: TGTGCCAGCAGTACCCTCAACAGGGGAGGACATTCACCCCTCCACTTT. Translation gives CASSTLNRGGHSPLHF.

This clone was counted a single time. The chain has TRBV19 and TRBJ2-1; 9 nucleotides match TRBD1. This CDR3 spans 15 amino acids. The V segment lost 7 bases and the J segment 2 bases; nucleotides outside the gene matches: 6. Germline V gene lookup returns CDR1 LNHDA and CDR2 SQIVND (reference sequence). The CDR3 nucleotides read TGTGCCAGTACTGACAGGGGGTCCCCCTACAATGAGCAGTTCTTC. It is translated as CASTDRGSPYNEQFF.

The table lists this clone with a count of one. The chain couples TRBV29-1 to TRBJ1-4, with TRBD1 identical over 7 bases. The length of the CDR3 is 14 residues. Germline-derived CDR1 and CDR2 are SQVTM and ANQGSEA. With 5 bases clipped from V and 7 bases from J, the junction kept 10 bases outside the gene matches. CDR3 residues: CSVTNMGQPEKLFF. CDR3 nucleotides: TGCAGCGTTACTAATATGGGACAGCCTGAAAAACTGTTTTTT.

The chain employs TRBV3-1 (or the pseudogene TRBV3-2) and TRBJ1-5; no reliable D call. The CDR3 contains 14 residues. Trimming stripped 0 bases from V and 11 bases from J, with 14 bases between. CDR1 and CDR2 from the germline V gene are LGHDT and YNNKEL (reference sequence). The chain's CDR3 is CASSQDADGRAQHF. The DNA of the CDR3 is TGTGCCAGCAGCCAAGACGCGGACGGGAGGGCCCAGCATTTT.

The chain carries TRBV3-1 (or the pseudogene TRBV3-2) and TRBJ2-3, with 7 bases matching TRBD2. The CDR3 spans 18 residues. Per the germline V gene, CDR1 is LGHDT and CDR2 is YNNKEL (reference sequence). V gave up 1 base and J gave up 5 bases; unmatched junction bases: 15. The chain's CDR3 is CASSQALTSIGAGDTQYF. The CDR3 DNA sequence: TGTGCCAGCAGCCAAGCCCTGACTAGCATCGGTGCAGGAGATACGCAGTATTTT.

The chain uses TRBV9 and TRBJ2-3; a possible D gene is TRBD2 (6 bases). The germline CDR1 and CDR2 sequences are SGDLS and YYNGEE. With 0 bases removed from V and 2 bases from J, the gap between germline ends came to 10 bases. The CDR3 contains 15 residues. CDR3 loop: CASSVGAGITDTQYF. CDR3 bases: TGTGCCAGCAGCGTAGGGGCGGGGATCACAGATACGCAGTATTTT.